Presented here are 12 T cell receptor beta chains from one specimen sequenced in a study of identical twins. TCRdb used MiXCR to reprocess the 5' RACE reads, holding one entry per CDR3 protein. Of around 100,000 distinct CDR3 sequences detected, under 7% appear once; the ten largest clones hold approximately 12%. Sequenced: memory T cells sorted from blood. These receptors were collected from a woman aged 45-60 years in good health.

This clonotype appeared many times. The rearrangement uses TRBV5-1 and TRBJ1-2; TRBD1 aligns across 10 bases. Germline trimming cut 3 bases from V and 8 bases from J; bases unmatched to any gene: 10. The CDR3 loop spans 15 amino acids. Germline CDR1 SGHRS, CDR2 YFSETQ. The CDR3 DNA reads TGCGCCAGCAGCTCGACCCCGGGACAGGGGCAAGGCTACACCTTC. It specifies CASSSTPGQGQGYTF.

This clonotype was picked up many times. The chain couples TRBV12-3 or TRBV12-4 to TRBJ2-1; 11 bases line up with TRBD2. After removal of 3 bases from V and 5 bases from J, the junction contained 9 bases not matched to a gene. The CDR3 runs to 17 residues. This CDR3 is CASSFGYRLAGNNEQFF. CDR3 sequence (DNA): TGTGCCAGCAGTTTTGGGTATCGACTAGCGGGAAACAATGAGCAGTTCTTC.

This clonotype was recorded at least ten times. CDR3 amino acids: CSAEVRGGATEAFF. CDR3 coding DNA: TGCAGTGCGGAAGTCAGGGGTGGTGCCACTGAAGCTTTCTTT. The gene calls are TRBV20-1 and TRBJ1-1, with D maybe TRBD1 (6 bases). This CDR3 contains 14 residues. The germline V gene encodes CDR1 DFQATT and CDR2 SNEGSKA (reference sequence). Trimming took off 6 bases at V and 4 bases at J, with 18 bases between the two ends.

This clonotype was observed a few times. The V and J genes are TRBV19 and TRBJ2-7; TRBD1 matches 9 bases. Looked up from germline, CDR1 is LNHDA and CDR2 is SQIVND (reference sequence). Trimming cost V 7 bases and J 6 bases; bases outside gene matches: 10. There are 14 residues in the CDR3. The CDR3 DNA follows: TGTGCCAGTAAGGACGGGACAGGGTGGGGCGAGCAGTACTTC. Amino acid sequence: CASKDGTGWGEQYF.

This clonotype was seen ten or more times. V usage is TRBV5-1 and J usage is TRBJ2-3, with D perhaps TRBD2 (5 bases). This CDR3 is built from 14 residues. With 0 bases removed from V and 2 bases from J, the gap between germline ends came to 7 bases. The germline CDR1 and CDR2 sequences are SGHRS and YFSETQ. The CDR3 sequence is CASSLASFTDTQYF. CDR3 in DNA: TGCGCCAGCAGCTTGGCTAGCTTCACAGATACGCAGTATTTT.

CDR3 sequence reads: CASSWPGGDTQYF. CDR3 nucleotides: TGTGCCAGCAGTTGGCCAGGAGGGGATACGCAGTATTTT. V gene TRBV28 combines with J gene TRBJ2-3; D possibly corresponds to TRBD2 (6 bases). Germline loops: CDR1 MDHEN, CDR2 SYDVKM. The CDR3 sequence is 13 residues long. Trimming left V 4 bases short and J 6 bases short, with 11 bases between.

This chain uses TRBV3-1 with TRBJ2-3; 8 bases align to TRBD1. Germline-derived CDR1 and CDR2 are LGHDT and YNNKEL (reference sequence). V gave up 0 bases and J gave up 6 bases; unmatched junction bases: 8. CDR3 length equals 16 residues. This CDR3 reads CASSQERDRGYDTQYF. In DNA, the CDR3 is TGTGCCAGCAGCCAAGAGAGAGACAGGGGATACGATACGCAGTATTTT.

At least ten counts were recorded for this clonotype. The chain links TRBV12-3 or TRBV12-4 to TRBJ1-5; D unclear. V lost 4 bases and J 3 bases, leaving 10 bases between the germline ends. CDR3 length equals 14 residues. CDR3 sequence: CASSSDGPNQPQHF. The CDR3 DNA is TGTGCCAGCAGTTCAGACGGACCCAATCAGCCCCAGCATTTT.

As to this clonotype: A much bigger clone sits one base away, suggesting this may be a read error. The chain uses TRBV12-5 and TRBJ2-1, with D possibly TRBD2 on 6 matching bases. There are 13 residues in the CDR3. Germline CDR1 and CDR2: LGHNT and FRNRAP. CDR3 bases: TGTGCTAGTAGTTTGGTAGCGGTCAATGAGCAGTTCTTC. Encoded protein: CASSLVAVNEQFF.

The sample holds many counts of this clonotype. The chain recombines TRBV5-1 with TRBJ1-1; 8 bases are shared with TRBD1. Trimming removed 3 bases from V and 4 bases from J; junction bases left unmatched: 11. This CDR3 spans 16 amino acids. CDR1 is SGHRS and CDR2 is YFSETQ in the germline V gene. CDR3: CASSSGGTGVRTEAFF. CDR3 nucleotide sequence: TGCGCCAGCAGCTCCGGCGGGACAGGAGTTCGCACTGAAGCTTTCTTT.

This clonotype was counted many times. The chain employs TRBV2 and TRBJ2-2, with D perhaps TRBD1 or TRBD2 (5 bases each). The CDR3 consists of 14 residues. Trimming took 1 base from V and 7 from J, leaving 10 bases between them. Germline V lookup: CDR1 SNHLY, CDR2 FYNNEI. The CDR3 region is CASSEGGRDGELFF. Written as DNA, the CDR3 is TGTGCCAGCAGTGAAGGGGGACGAGACGGGGAGCTGTTTTTT.

The sample holds many counts of this clonotype. The J gene is TRBJ2-3, the V gene TRBV15, with D possibly being TRBD1 (5 bases). The germline V gene has CDR1 LNHNV and CDR2 YYDKDF (reference sequence). The germline V and J ends were trimmed by 1 base and 2 bases, with 13 bases remaining between them. The CDR3 contains 16 residues. CDR3 loop: CATSRGDSQATDTQYF. In nucleotides, the CDR3 is TGTGCCACCAGCAGAGGTGACAGTCAAGCCACAGATACGCAGTATTTT. The variable domain in full, completed from reference TRBV15 and TRBJ2-3, reads DAMVIQNPRYQVTQFGKPVTLSCSQTLNHNVMYWYQQKSSQAPKLLFHYYDKDFNNEADTPDNFQSRRPNTSFCFLDIRSPGLGDTAMYLCATSRGDSQATDTQYFGPGTRLTVL.